The 29 T cell receptor beta chains below all came from one sample that was sequenced in a study of read filtering for tumor transcriptome and immune sequencing. From 350 to 500 ng of RNA, a library with molecular barcoded alpha/delta and beta/gamma adaptors was made. MiXCR, run by TCRdb on the reads, gives a single entry per CDR3 protein. The sample has 50,000 or so distinct CDR3 sequences, roughly 12% seen once. Material for sequencing was a population of CD138-negative cells sorted from bone marrow. The source of these receptors is a donor over 35 with multiple myeloma.

In its sample, this clonotype was seen many times. This chain uses TRBV12-3 or TRBV12-4 with TRBJ2-2; 7 nucleotides align to TRBD1. This CDR3 has 15 residues. V trimming: 5 bases; J trimming: 6 bases; junction bases outside the gene matches: 9. CDR3 coding DNA: TGTGCCAGCAGTCCCCAAGCTAGGGGGCCCGGGGAGCTGTTTTTT. Its translation is CASSPQARGPGELFF.

This clonotype showed up many times. CDR3 protein: CASSLVGDHSYEQYF. DNA for the CDR3: TGTGCCAGCAGTCTCGTGGGGGACCACTCCTACGAGCAGTACTTC. This chain connects TRBV7-2 to TRBJ2-7; D possibly uses TRBD1 or TRBD2 (5 bases each). Germline V lookup: CDR1 SGHTA, CDR2 FQGNSA. Trimming removed 6 bases at V and 0 bases at J, with 15 bases between. The CDR3 sequence is 15 residues long.

Worth noting for this clonotype: An end of the junction differs from the germline gene, which may be a read error. The rearrangement joins TRBV7-9 to TRBJ2-1; 7 bases fit TRBD2. The CDR3 spans 16 residues. Germline assignment: CDR1 SEHNR and CDR2 FQNEAQ (reference sequence). CDR3 bases: TGTGCCAGCAGCCCTCCCTCGAACGGGAGGATCAATAAGCAGTTCTTC. It codes for CASSPPSNGRINKQFF.

This clonotype was counted many times. This chain links TRBV5-1 with TRBJ2-3; D remains unclear. Germline loops: CDR1 SGHRS, CDR2 YFSETQ. Trimming took off 5 bases at V and 0 bases at J, with 10 bases between the two ends. This CDR3 has 14 residues. The DNA for the CDR3 is TGCGCCAGCAGGTATCAAGCCAGCACAGATACGCAGTATTTT. The encoded protein is CASRYQASTDTQYF.

This clonotype was detected ten times or more. The J gene is TRBJ2-3, the V gene TRBV7-9; the D gene is possibly TRBD1 (6 bases). The CDR3 covers 18 residues. Trimming shortened V by 5 bases and J by 2 bases, and 23 bases separated the two germline ends. CDR1 SEHNR and CDR2 FQNEAQ come from the germline V gene (reference sequence). The CDR3 spells CASSLGRQGQRTTDTQYF. The CDR3 DNA is TGTGCCAGCAGCCTCGGACGGCAGGGACAAAGGACCACAGATACGCAGTATTTT.

This clonotype was counted many times. Likely a read error: the CDR3 ends without its conserved phenylalanine or tryptophan. The limits of the CDR3 on the DNA are not certain, so only TCRdb's listed CDR3 is given. The V and J genes are TRBV6-4 and TRBJ1-1. The CDR3 adds up to 9 amino acids, both ends counted. Per germline, CDR1 MRHNA and CDR2 SNTAGT. The CDR3 region is CASSVDGQI.

The sample holds a few counts of this clonotype. The chain joins TRBV18 to TRBJ2-7; 13 bases align to TRBD2. This CDR3 has 15 amino acids. The V gene's germline CDR1 is KGHSH and CDR2 LQKENI. Trimming cost V 3 bases and J 6 bases; bases outside gene matches: 5. The DNA for the CDR3 is TGTGCCAGCTCACCTCCCGGACTAGCGGGAGTCGAGCAGTACTTC. This translates into CASSPPGLAGVEQYF.

Ten or more counts support this clonotype. The genes are TRBV28 and TRBJ1-5, with D unresolved. The CDR3 covers 12 residues. Germline V CDR1 and CDR2: MDHEN, SYDVKM. Trimming removed 3 bases from V and 7 bases from J, with 7 bases in between. The CDR3 DNA is TGTGCCAGCAGTTTGCTGAAACAGCCCCAGCATTTT. Translating gives CASSLLKQPQHF.

This clonotype was seen a handful of times. The CDR3 coding sequence is TGTGCCAGCAGCTTAACTCACGGGACTAGCGGGAGTATCGGAGAGACCCAGTACTTC. Its translation is CASSLTHGTSGSIGETQYF. J is TRBJ2-5 and V is TRBV7-9; 14 bases are a match to TRBD2. The V and J ends lost 2 bases and 4 bases, in that order; junction bases with no gene match: 12. The CDR3 is made up of 19 amino acids. Germline V gene lookup returns CDR1 SEHNR and CDR2 FQNEAQ (reference sequence).

This clonotype was recorded many times. The genes are TRBV2 and TRBJ2-1; 12 nucleotides match TRBD2. Germline-derived CDR1 and CDR2 are SNHLY and FYNNEI. With V trimmed by 6 bases and J by 5 bases, 8 bases remained unmatched. The CDR3 has 16 amino acids. The CDR3 nucleotides read TGTGCCAGCAGGGTAGGACTAGCGGGAAGGGACAATGAGCAGTTCTTC. This gives the protein CASRVGLAGRDNEQFF.

This clonotype was seen at least ten times. The rearrangement joins TRBV18 to TRBJ2-2; the D is unclear. There are 16 residues in the CDR3. V was cut by 3 bases and J by 1 base, with 12 bases left in between. Per the germline V gene, CDR1 is KGHSH and CDR2 is LQKENI. In DNA, the CDR3 is TGTGCCAGCTCACCCCCATCGGTAGGGAACACCGGGGAGCTGTTTTTT. It specifies CASSPPSVGNTGELFF.

This clonotype appeared many times. DNA for the CDR3: TGCAGCGTTGGAACCCGGGACAGGGCCTACGAGCAGTACTTC. This sequence encodes CSVGTRDRAYEQYF. V is TRBV29-1 and J is TRBJ2-7; TRBD1 agrees at 9 bases. Germline V gene data show CDR1 as SQVTM and CDR2 as ANQGSEA. The V and J ends lost 4 bases and 2 bases, in that order; junction bases with no gene match: 6. CDR3 length: 14 amino acids.

In this sample, this clonotype turned up many times. The chain couples TRBV19 to TRBJ2-2, with 14 bases fitting TRBD2. V gave up 3 bases and J gave up 4 bases; unmatched junction bases: 4. Germline-derived CDR1 and CDR2 are LNHDA and SQIVND (reference sequence). The CDR3 is 17 residues long. CDR3 sequence reads: CASSMTSGRALTGELFF. The CDR3 nucleotides read TGTGCCAGTAGTATGACTAGCGGGAGGGCCCTCACCGGGGAGCTGTTTTTT. Complete variable domain (other parts from reference TRBV19 and TRBJ2-2): DGGITQSPKYLFRKEGQNVTLSCEQNLNHDAMYWYRQDPGQGLRLIYYSQIVNDFQKGDIAEGYSVSREKKESFPLTVTSAQKNPTAFYLCASSMTSGRALTGELFFGEGSRLTVL.

This clonotype was seen many times. The chain uses TRBV10-3 and TRBJ2-3; D gene ambiguous. Trimming took 6 bases from V and 5 from J, leaving 9 bases between them. The germline V gene encodes CDR1 ENHRY and CDR2 SYGVKD. This CDR3 spans 12 amino acids. The CDR3 loop is CAIRTSGDTQYF. DNA for the CDR3: TGTGCCATCAGGACTTCAGGAGATACGCAGTATTTT.

This clonotype was observed many times. J is TRBJ2-1 and V is TRBV20-1, with D hard to call. V was clipped by 5 bases and J by 4 bases, with 6 bases between them. The germline V gene encodes CDR1 DFQATT and CDR2 SNEGSKA (reference sequence). This CDR3 is built from 11 residues. CDR3 in DNA: TGCAGTGCTTTTGAGTACAATGAGCAGTTCTTC. This codes for CSAFEYNEQFF.

The V gene is TRBV12-3 or TRBV12-4, the J gene TRBJ2-5; the D gene is possibly TRBD1 (8 bases). The CDR3 runs to 15 residues. Trimming removed 7 bases at V and 3 bases at J, with 18 bases between. The CDR3 spells CASTKDRAGEETQYF. CDR3 DNA sequence: TGTGCCAGCACAAAGGACAGGGCGGGAGAAGAGACCCAGTACTTC.

This clonotype was recorded at least ten times. This chain links TRBV18 with TRBJ2-3; D uncertain. V lost 2 bases and J 4 bases, leaving 4 bases between the germline ends. CDR1 and CDR2 from the germline V gene are KGHSH and LQKENI. This CDR3 is built from 12 residues. The CDR3 DNA reads as TGTGCCAGCTCACCAGAAGCAGATACGCAGTATTTT. Protein sequence: CASSPEADTQYF.

At least ten counts were recorded for this clonotype. The CDR3 DNA is TGCGCCAGCAGTGACCCCCGGACAGACCGCACAGATACGCAGTATTTT. Translating gives CASSDPRTDRTDTQYF. The rearrangement links TRBV10-1 to TRBJ2-3, with a tentative D call TRBD1 (6 bases). The germline V gene encodes CDR1 WNHNN and CDR2 SYGVQD (reference sequence). Between the trimmed V and J ends, which lost 3 bases and 1 base, there was a span of 14 bases. There are 16 residues in the CDR3.

This clonotype occurred many times. One end of the junction fails to match germline, which may point to a read error. The J gene is TRBJ1-5, the V gene TRBV3-1, with D uncertain. Per the germline V gene, CDR1 is LGHDT and CDR2 is YNNKEL (reference sequence). The CDR3 is 13 amino acids. CDR3 sequence: CACSQDSGQLQHF. The CDR3 region has the DNA TGTGCCTGCAGCCAAGACTCAGGCCAGCTCCAGCATTTT.

This clonotype was picked up many times. CDR3 in amino acids: CASSTGTEGEKLFF. CDR3 nucleotide sequence: TGTGCCAGCAGTACCGGGACAGAGGGTGAAAAACTGTTTTTT. V and J are TRBV6-5 and TRBJ1-4, with TRBD1 matching 7 bases. V lost 5 bases, J lost 7 bases, and 7 bases stayed unmatched. CDR3 length: 14 amino acids. Germline V gene lookup returns CDR1 MNHEY and CDR2 SVGAGI.

This clonotype was observed at least ten times. In DNA, the CDR3 is TGTGCCAGCAGCCCCCAAAGTTTAGCGGGAGGGGGGTACAATGAGCAGTTCTTC. Translation gives CASSPQSLAGGGYNEQFF. V gene TRBV7-2 combines with J gene TRBJ2-1, with 11 bases identical to TRBD2. The CDR3 length is 18 residues. V shed 5 bases and J 4 bases; nucleotides not matched to a gene: 13. Germline values: CDR1 SGHTA, CDR2 FQGNSA. The full variable domain, in which reference TRBV7-2 and TRBJ2-1 provide the parts outside the CDR3, is GAGVSQSPSNKVTEKGKDVELRCDPISGHTALYWYRQSLGQGLEFLIYFQGNSAPDKSGLPSDRFSAERTGGSVSTLTIQRTQQEDSAVYLCASSPQSLAGGGYNEQFFGPGTRLTVL.

About this clonotype itself: A much bigger clone sits one base away, suggesting this may be a read error. The CDR3 carries no conserved terminal phenylalanine or tryptophan, so it likely arises from a read error. V gene TRBV20-1 combines with J gene TRBJ2-1; 11 nucleotides line up with TRBD1. With 3 bases clipped from V and 9 bases from J, the junction kept 7 bases outside the gene matches. The CDR3 runs 14 residues. The V gene's germline CDR1 is DFQATT and CDR2 SNEGSKA (reference sequence). CDR3 in DNA: TGCAGTGCTAGCCCCGGGACAGGGGGGGCTGAGCAGTTCCTC. This codes for CSASPGTGGAEQFL.

This clonotype was detected many times. This rearrangement joins TRBV15 to TRBJ2-5; no clear D gene. Germline assignment: CDR1 LNHNV and CDR2 YYDKDF (reference sequence). This CDR3 spans 12 amino acids. Trimming cost V 3 bases and J 5 bases, with 7 bases left between them. The CDR3 DNA is TGTGCCACCAGCAGCTCCAAGGAGACCCAGTACTTC. It yields the protein CATSSSKETQYF.

This clonotype was seen ten or more times. The chain combines TRBV7-3 with TRBJ1-4, with D possibly matching TRBD1 (6 bases). The CDR3 has 15 amino acids. CDR1 is SGHTA, CDR2 FQGTGA, per germline. Deletions cut 1 base from V and 0 bases from J, with 6 bases between. In DNA form, the CDR3 reads TGTGCCAGCAGCTTAAACAGGGCAACTAATGAAAAACTGTTTTTT. Protein sequence: CASSLNRATNEKLFF.

This clonotype was observed at least ten times. CDR3 DNA sequence: TGTGCCACCAGCAACCACCACCGGGGAACTGAAGCTTTCTTT. It is translated as CATSNHHRGTEAFF. The gene calls are TRBV15 and TRBJ1-1; no definite D call. Trimming removed 4 bases at V and 5 bases at J, with 14 bases between. Germline CDR1 LNHNV, CDR2 YYDKDF (reference sequence). The length of the CDR3 is 14 residues.

This clonotype showed up many times. With a much larger clone just one base away, this may be a read error. The chain carries TRBV24-1 and TRBJ2-1; no clear D. Germline loops: CDR1 KGHDR, CDR2 SFDVKD. The CDR3 runs to 15 residues. For the CDR3, the DNA is TGTGCCACCAGTGATCCGGGCCCCTCCTACAAGGAGCAGTTCTTC. This translates into CATSDPGPSYKEQFF.

This clonotype was observed at least ten times. This chain links TRBV7-6 with TRBJ2-1, with TRBD2 identical over 11 bases. The junction had 16 bases not matched to a gene; V was cut back by 7 bases and J by 2 bases. Germline V gives CDR1 SGHVS, CDR2 FNYEAQ. This CDR3 has 19 residues. The CDR3 DNA follows: TGTGCCAGCAACCCCACCTTGAGGGGACTAGCGGCCACCTACAATGAGCAGTTCTTC. This codes for CASNPTLRGLAATYNEQFF. The full variable domain, rest sourced from reference TRBV7-6 and TRBJ2-1, is GAGVSQSPRYKVTKRGQDVALRCDPISGHVSLYWYRQALGQGPEFLTYFNYEAQQDKSGLPNDRFSAERPEGSISTLTIQRTEQRDSAMYRCASNPTLRGLAATYNEQFFGPGTRLTVL.

This clonotype has at least ten counts. The chain employs TRBV5-1 and TRBJ2-3, with a possible D match to TRBD2 (5 bases). The CDR3 runs 15 residues. V lost 0 bases and J lost 6, with 14 bases in between. From germline, CDR1 is SGHRS and CDR2 YFSETQ. CDR3 coding DNA: TGCGCCAGCAGCTTGGTTGCGACTAAGAAGGATACGCAGTATTTT. Amino acids: CASSLVATKKDTQYF.

The sample holds a few counts of this clonotype. The chain couples TRBV6-5 to TRBJ1-3, with 9 bases that match TRBD1. CDR3 length: 16 amino acids. The germline V gene has CDR1 MNHEY and CDR2 SVGAGI. After removal of 0 bases from V and 2 bases from J, the junction contained 2 bases not matched to a gene. Written as DNA, the CDR3 is TGTGCCAGCAGTTACTCCGGGACAGGGACTGGAAACACCATATATTTT. Its translation is CASSYSGTGTGNTIYF.